The entry below gives a single TCR beta chain sequence along with its context. This clonotype was observed at least ten times. Its cognate antigen has yet to be identified. No much larger clonotype is one base removed from it; base qualities were not supplied. In the ophthalmopathy patients, disease was moderately to severely active, with a Clinical Activity Score of 3 or more, a NOSPECS grade of 4 or more, and a duration of less than 3 months. Exclusion was applied to patients with uncontrolled infections, other autoimmune diseases, pregnancy or lactation. Diagnoses were based on clinical symptoms, serum thyroxine and TRAb, thyroid ultrasound and orbital computed tomography. Ficoll-Paque density gradient centrifugation was used to isolate PBMCs from around 10 ml of fresh peripheral blood. Total RNA was extracted using Trizol reagent, and RNA quality was assessed on an Agilent 2100 Bioanalyzer. These data are taken from a study of T cells in Graves' hyperthyroidism and ophthalmopathy (dated by TCRdb to the late 2010s). Study-wide context: Peripheral blood samples were taken at initial diagnosis, before any treatment was given. TCR V-J signatures able to tell the groups apart were searched for in a discovery cohort of some 100 patients, of whom over 40 had Graves' ophthalmopathy and under 65 had stable Graves' hyperthyroidism. Prospective prediction of ophthalmopathy was tested in an independent validation cohort of some 20 hyperthyroidism patients and 17 patients who later progressed to ophthalmopathy. For training and testing, the 80 to 100 patients in the discovery cohort were randomly divided in a 7:3 ratio. The study also compared thyroid tissue and blood T-cell repertoires from about 6 Graves' hyperthyroidism patients. After sampling, hyperthyroidism patients received methimazole starting at 30 mg daily, and ophthalmopathy patients received high-dose intravenous methylprednisolone. According to the paper, TCR Vbeta CDR3 sequencing was carried out on more than 120 peripheral blood samples, which came from more than 40 ophthalmopathy, under 85 hyperthyroidism and roughly 17 progressor patients.

Trimming at the junction amounts to 4 bases on V and 7 bases on J, and the germline ends lie 20 bases apart. CDR1 and CDR2, looked up from the germline V gene, are ENHRY and SYGVKD. From the cysteine through the phenylalanine, the CDR3 covers 16 amino acids. The DNA shown is the 48-base CDR3, in frame from base 1. The TCR beta CDR3 regions were amplified from the RNA transcripts. A first-round RT-PCR of the TCR CDR3 used the HTBI primer set with the Qiagen OneStep RT-PCR kit. A second multiplex PCR round built the libraries, followed by size selection and purification. Sequencing of the libraries was done on an Illumina HiSeq2000 using paired-end 100 bp reads. In the original analysis: SOAPnuke was used to process the raw data, throwing out any read that contained adapters or uncalled bases, had a mean Phred below 15, or lacked an exact constant-primer or identifier match. High-quality paired reads were merged using COPE v1.2.5, and each unique nucleotide sequence was defined as a clonotype. Clonotypes were aligned to IMGT TRBV, TRBD and TRBJ reference segments using MiTCR v1.1. The analysis was restricted to V-J combinations with a frequency above 0.0001, which together covered roughly 99% of the repertoires. The TCS score was defined as F50 (clonal expansion) divided by E x V (chaos), with BLOSUM62-based TCRdist calculated between CDR3 peptides within each V-J. Welch's t-statistics and random forest reduced several hundred V-J features to around 14, which were used in a naive Bayes classifier (R e1071). Using fastp trimming at Q25 and MiXCR clonotype assembly, TCRdb reanalyzed the public sequencing data and kept in-frame beta chains. Duplicate CDR3 protein sequences are folded into a single record with the most common DNA and genes. The V and J calls follow TCRdb's processing rather than the paper's. The sample table lists around 240,000 distinct CDR3 sequences, 16% of them with a count of one. The ten largest clones capture 25% to 30% of the sample.

The research as a whole found: In validation, the model predicted progression to ophthalmopathy with approximately 70% sensitivity and approximately 74% specificity, a median of roughly seven months before onset. Blood samples also contained most of the expanded thyroid clonotypes (frequency above 0.001), which suggests that blood repertoires may reflect thyroid immune responses. Ophthalmopathy was separated from stable hyperthyroidism by a 13 V-J signature model, with about 86% sensitivity and about 81% specificity obtained in cross-validation and 80%/75% obtained in testing. No statistical method was used to fix the sample size in advance, and group allocation was not hidden from the investigators.

This receptor was identified in a woman aged 18 to 35 with Graves' ophthalmopathy. This receptor chain uses TRBV10-3 and TRBJ2-1; TRBD2 might be the D gene, on 5 matching bases. The sequenced sample consisted of blood. The base sequence is TGTGCCATCAGTGGCCCAATAGAGGGAGCTGAAAATGAGCAGTTCTTC. It encodes CAISGPIEGAENEQFF.